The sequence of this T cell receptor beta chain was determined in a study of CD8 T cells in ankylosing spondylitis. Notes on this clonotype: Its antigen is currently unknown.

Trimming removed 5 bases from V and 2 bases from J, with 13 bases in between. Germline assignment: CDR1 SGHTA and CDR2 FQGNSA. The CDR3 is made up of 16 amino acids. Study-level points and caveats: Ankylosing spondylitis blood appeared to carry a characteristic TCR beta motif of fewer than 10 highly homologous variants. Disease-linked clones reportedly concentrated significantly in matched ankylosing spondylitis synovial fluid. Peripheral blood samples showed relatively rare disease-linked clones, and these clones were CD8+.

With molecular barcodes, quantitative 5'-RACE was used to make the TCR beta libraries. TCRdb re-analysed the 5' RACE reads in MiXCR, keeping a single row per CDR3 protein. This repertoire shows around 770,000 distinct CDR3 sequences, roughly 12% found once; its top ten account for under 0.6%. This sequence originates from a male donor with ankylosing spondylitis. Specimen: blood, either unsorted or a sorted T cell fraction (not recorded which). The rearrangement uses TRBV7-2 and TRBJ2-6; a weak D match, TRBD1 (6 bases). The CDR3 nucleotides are TGTGCCAGCAGCAAAACAACAGGGACTGGGGCCAACGTCCTGACTTTC. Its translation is CASSKTTGTGANVLTF.